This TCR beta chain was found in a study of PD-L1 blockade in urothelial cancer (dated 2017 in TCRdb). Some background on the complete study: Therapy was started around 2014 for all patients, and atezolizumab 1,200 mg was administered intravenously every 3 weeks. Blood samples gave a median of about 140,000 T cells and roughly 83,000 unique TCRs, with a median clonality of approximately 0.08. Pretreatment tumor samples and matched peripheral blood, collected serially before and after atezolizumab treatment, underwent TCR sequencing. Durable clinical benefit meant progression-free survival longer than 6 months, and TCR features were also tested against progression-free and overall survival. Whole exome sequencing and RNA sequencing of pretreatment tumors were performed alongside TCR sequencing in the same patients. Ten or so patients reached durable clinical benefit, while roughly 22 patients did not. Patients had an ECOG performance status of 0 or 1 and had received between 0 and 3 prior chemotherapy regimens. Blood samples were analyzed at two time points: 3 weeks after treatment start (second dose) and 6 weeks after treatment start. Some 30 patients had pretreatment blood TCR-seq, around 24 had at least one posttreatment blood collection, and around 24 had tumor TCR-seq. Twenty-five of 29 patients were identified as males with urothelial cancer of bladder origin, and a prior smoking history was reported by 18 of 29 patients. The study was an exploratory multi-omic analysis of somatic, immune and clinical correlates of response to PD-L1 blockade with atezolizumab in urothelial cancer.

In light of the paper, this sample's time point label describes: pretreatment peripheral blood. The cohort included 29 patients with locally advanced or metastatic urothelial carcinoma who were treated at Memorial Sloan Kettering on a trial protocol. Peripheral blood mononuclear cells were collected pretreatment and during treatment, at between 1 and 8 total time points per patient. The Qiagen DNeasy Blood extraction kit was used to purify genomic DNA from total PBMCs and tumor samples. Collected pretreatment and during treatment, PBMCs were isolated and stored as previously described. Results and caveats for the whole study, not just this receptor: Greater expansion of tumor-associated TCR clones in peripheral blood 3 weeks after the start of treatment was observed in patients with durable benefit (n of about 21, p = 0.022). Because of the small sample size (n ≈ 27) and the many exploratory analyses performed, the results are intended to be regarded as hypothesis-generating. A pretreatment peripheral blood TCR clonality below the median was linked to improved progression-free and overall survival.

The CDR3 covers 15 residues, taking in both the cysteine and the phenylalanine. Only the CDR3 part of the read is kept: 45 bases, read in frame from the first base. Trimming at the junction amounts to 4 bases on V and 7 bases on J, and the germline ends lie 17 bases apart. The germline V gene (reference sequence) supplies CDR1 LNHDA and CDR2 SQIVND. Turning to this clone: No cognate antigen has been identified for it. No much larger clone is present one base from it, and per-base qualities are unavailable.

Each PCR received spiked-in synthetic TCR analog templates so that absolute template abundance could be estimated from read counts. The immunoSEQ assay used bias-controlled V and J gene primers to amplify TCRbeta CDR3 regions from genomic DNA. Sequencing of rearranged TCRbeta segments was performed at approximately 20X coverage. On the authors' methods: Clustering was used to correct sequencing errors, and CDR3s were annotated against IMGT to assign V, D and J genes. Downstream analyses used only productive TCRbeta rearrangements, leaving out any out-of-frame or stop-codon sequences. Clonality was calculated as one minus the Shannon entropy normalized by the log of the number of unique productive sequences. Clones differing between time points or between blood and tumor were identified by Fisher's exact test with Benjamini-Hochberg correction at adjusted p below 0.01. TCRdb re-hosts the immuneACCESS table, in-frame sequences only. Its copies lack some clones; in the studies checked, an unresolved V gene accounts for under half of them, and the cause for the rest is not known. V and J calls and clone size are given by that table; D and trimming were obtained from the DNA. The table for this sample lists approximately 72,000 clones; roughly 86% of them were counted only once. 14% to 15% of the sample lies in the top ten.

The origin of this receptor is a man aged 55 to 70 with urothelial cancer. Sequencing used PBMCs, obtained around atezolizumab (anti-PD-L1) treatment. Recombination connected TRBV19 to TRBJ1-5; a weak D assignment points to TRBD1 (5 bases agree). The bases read TGTGCCAGTAGTACCACTACTGGGCGGGGGCAGCCCCAGCATTTT. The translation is CASSTTTGRGQPQHF.